These 27 T cell receptor beta chains were all obtained from the same sample, sequenced in a study of T cell repertoires in cytomegalovirus infection. TCRdb processed the reads anew with MiXCR; each CDR3 protein has one entry. The sample includes a few hundred thousand distinct CDR3 sequences, 25% to 35% of them seen just once. Their antigen targets remain unknown. Sample: cultured PBMCs, taken from culture after CMV antigen stimulation. The receptor set was obtained from a human donor in good health (CMV status not recorded). Some clones in this sample may be carry-over from other donors' samples.

This clonotype was recorded a few times. CDR3 region: CASSQPGQGSSPLHF. In nucleotides, the CDR3 is TGCGCCAGCAGCCAGCCGGGACAGGGAAGTTCACCCCTCCACTTT. The chain has TRBV4-1 and TRBJ1-6; 9 bases agree with TRBD1. CDR1 and CDR2 (germline): MGHRA, YSYEKL. The CDR3 has 15 amino acids. With V trimmed by 3 bases and J by 9 bases, 6 bases remained unmatched.

This clonotype was seen more than once but under ten times. The gene calls are TRBV27 and TRBJ2-2; D gene uncertain. The V gene's germline CDR1 is MNHEY and CDR2 SMNVEV (reference sequence). Trimming stripped 1 base from V and 1 base from J, with 16 bases between. The length of the CDR3 is 18 residues. CDR3: CASSLFFLRAENTGELFF. CDR3 sequence (DNA): TGTGCCAGCAGTTTATTCTTTCTCCGGGCCGAGAACACCGGGGAGCTGTTTTTT.

This clonotype was observed a few times. The rearrangement joins TRBV5-1 to TRBJ2-2; a possible D gene is TRBD2 (6 bases). The V gene's germline CDR1 is SGHRS and CDR2 YFSETQ. Trimming took off 0 bases at V and 4 bases at J, with 16 bases between the two ends. The CDR3 length is 17 residues. CDR3 protein: CASSLGPSEYITGELFF. CDR3 sequence (DNA): TGCGCCAGCAGCTTGGGCCCTAGCGAATATATCACCGGGGAGCTGTTTTTT. Drawing the rest from reference TRBV5-1 and TRBJ2-2, the complete variable domain is KAGVTQTPRYLIKTRGQQVTLSCSPISGHRSVSWYQQTPGQGLQFLFEYFSETQRNKGNFPGRFSGRQFSNSRSEMNVSTLELGDSALYLCASSLGPSEYITGELFFGEGSRLTVL.

This clonotype appeared a few times. The rearrangement links TRBV7-9 to TRBJ2-2; D is perhaps TRBD1 (6 bases). Trimming shortened V by 3 bases and J by 2 bases, and 19 bases separated the two germline ends. The germline V gene has CDR1 SEHNR and CDR2 FQNEAQ (reference sequence). CDR3 length: 18 amino acids. CDR3 region: CASSFRGNSPVNTGELFF. CDR3 DNA: TGTGCCAGCAGCTTCAGGGGTAACTCTCCTGTAAACACCGGGGAGCTGTTTTTT.

This sequence joins TRBV15 and TRBJ2-3; 8 positions agree with TRBD2. Germline V gene lookup returns CDR1 LNHNV and CDR2 YYDKDF (reference sequence). V trimming: 1 base; J trimming: 9 bases; junction bases outside the gene matches: 21. The CDR3 runs to 19 residues. Here the CDR3 DNA reads TGTGCCACCAGCAGAGGTTTGAAGTCGCGGCGGGAGGAAAAGGGGACGCAGTATTTT. Encoded protein: CATSRGLKSRREEKGTQYF.

This clonotype was found a few times. The chain has TRBV11-2 and TRBJ1-1; D is undetermined. Germline V gene data show CDR1 as SGHAT and CDR2 as FQNNGV. Trimming took 4 bases from V and 0 from J, leaving 15 bases between them. The CDR3 totals 16 residues. CDR3 sequence: CASSSSGSGMNTEAFF. DNA of the CDR3: TGTGCCAGCAGCTCCTCGGGGAGCGGAATGAACACTGAAGCTTTCTTT.

This clonotype was picked up many times. CDR3 coding DNA: TGTGCCAGCAGCCTGACCGGGGGAGTTAGGACGCAGTATTTT. This codes for CASSLTGGVRTQYF. The chain links TRBV12-3 or TRBV12-4 to TRBJ2-3; D might be TRBD2 (6 bases). Trimming removed 6 bases at V and 9 bases at J, with 19 bases between. The CDR3 spans 14 residues.

V is TRBV10-3 and J is TRBJ1-1; D possibly corresponds to TRBD1 (5 bases). The germline V gene encodes CDR1 ENHRY and CDR2 SYGVKD. The germline V and J ends were trimmed by 4 bases and 6 bases, with 15 bases remaining between them. The CDR3 length is 14 residues. CDR3 protein: CAISGGREGSEAFF. DNA for the CDR3: TGTGCCATCAGTGGGGGCAGGGAGGGTTCTGAAGCTTTCTTT.

This sequence joins TRBV7-2 and TRBJ2-5; perhaps TRBD2 as D (5 bases). V was cut by 5 bases and J by 3 bases, with 10 bases left in between. This CDR3 has 13 amino acids. Germline CDR1 and CDR2: SGHTA and FQGNSA. The CDR3 region is CASSPGIEETQYF. The CDR3, as DNA: TGTGCCAGCAGCCCGGGAATTGAAGAGACCCAGTACTTC.

This clonotype turned up a few times. This chain connects TRBV7-2 to TRBJ2-3; 11 bases match TRBD2. The trim removed 1 base at V and 10 bases at J, leaving 4 bases unmatched. Per germline, CDR1 SGHTA and CDR2 FQGNSA. The CDR3 is 14 amino acids. DNA of the CDR3: TGTGCCAGCAGCTTAGGTAGCGGGAGGGCCGCGCAGTATTTT. Amino acids: CASSLGSGRAAQYF.

This sequence joins TRBV11-3 and TRBJ1-4; weak D call: TRBD1 (5 bases). The CDR3 totals 15 residues. CDR1 and CDR2 (germline): SGHNT, YENEEA. V was shortened by 1 base and J by 8 bases, with 14 bases between the two germline ends. The CDR3: CASSLAGGAGEKLFF. CDR3 in DNA: TGTGCCAGCAGCTTAGCCGGAGGGGCTGGGGAAAAACTGTTTTTT.

A few counts support this clonotype. The chain recombines TRBV19 with TRBJ1-6; the match to TRBD1 covers 10 bases. CDR3 length: 19 residues. CDR1 is LNHDA, CDR2 SQIVND, per germline (reference sequence). Germline trimming cut 1 base from V and 1 base from J; bases unmatched to any gene: 7. CDR3 in DNA: TGTGCCAGTAGTATAGTGGGACAGGGGCGCCGTTCCTATAATTCACCCCTCCACTTT. Translated: CASSIVGQGRRSYNSPLHF.

J is TRBJ2-1 and V is TRBV5-1; D is unresolved. Germline V CDR1 and CDR2: SGHRS, YFSETQ. The CDR3 has 15 amino acids. The V end lost 4 bases, the J end lost 5 bases, and 16 bases lay between the germline ends. The CDR3 region is CASSPPAGRDNEQFF. In DNA, the CDR3 is TGCGCCAGCAGCCCCCCGGCCGGTAGGGACAATGAGCAGTTCTTC. The complete variable domain, with remaining parts taken from reference TRBV5-1 and TRBJ2-1, reads KAGVTQTPRYLIKTRGQQVTLSCSPISGHRSVSWYQQTPGQGLQFLFEYFSETQRNKGNFPGRFSGRQFSNSRSEMNVSTLELGDSALYLCASSPPAGRDNEQFFGPGTRLTVL.

This chain connects TRBV2 to TRBJ2-1; D is unclear. CDR3 length: 12 amino acids. Trimming removed 7 bases from V and 3 bases from J, with 7 bases in between. Per the germline V gene, CDR1 is SNHLY and CDR2 is FYNNEI. The CDR3, as DNA: TGTGCCAGCACTGGGAACTACAATGAGCAGTTCTTC. This gives the protein CASTGNYNEQFF.

The chain is built from TRBV12-3 or TRBV12-4 and TRBJ1-4; no clear D gene. Trimming pared 0 bases from V and 6 bases from J, leaving 11 bases between. The CDR3 length is 15 residues. CDR3 in amino acids: CASSLALRSYEKLFF. The CDR3 DNA is TGTGCCAGCAGTTTAGCCCTCCGATCGTATGAAAAACTGTTTTTT.

The chain has TRBV25-1 and TRBJ1-5; 7 nucleotides agree with TRBD1. Germline V CDR1 and CDR2: MGHDK, SYGVNS. The CDR3 sequence is 15 residues long. The CDR3, as DNA: TGTGCGCAATACTCCGGGACAGACGGCAATCAGCCCCAGCATTTT. Its translation is CAQYSGTDGNQPQHF.

This clonotype has a handful of counts. This chain uses TRBV6-2 or TRBV6-3 with TRBJ2-1; TRBD2 is a possible D gene (7 bases). The germline V and J ends were trimmed by 0 bases and 2 bases, with 17 bases remaining between them. Germline CDR1 MNHEY, CDR2 SVGEGT. The CDR3 is made up of 18 amino acids. CDR3 sequence reads: CASSYSVGGGTTYNEQFF. CDR3 coding DNA: TGTGCCAGCAGTTACTCGGTTGGGGGGGGGACAACCTACAATGAGCAGTTCTTC.

This chain links TRBV14 with TRBJ2-5, with TRBD1 matching over 7 bases. V lost 1 base and J lost 3; bases outside the gene matches: 5. Germline CDR1 and CDR2: SGHDN and FVKESK. The CDR3 is 15 amino acids. CDR3: CASSQALQGKETQYF. The CDR3 nucleotides are TGTGCCAGCAGCCAAGCGTTACAGGGGAAAGAGACCCAGTACTTC.

There are a few counts of this clonotype. The chain carries TRBV6-1 and TRBJ1-6; the D is unclear. The germline CDR1 and CDR2 sequences are MNHNS and SASEGT. Trimming took 3 bases from V and 11 from J, leaving 14 bases between them. The CDR3 has 14 residues. The CDR3 DNA is TGTGCCAGCAGTGAGATGATACGGCAAGCACCCCTCCACTTT. This translates into CASSEMIRQAPLHF.

This clonotype was seen a handful of times. CDR3 coding DNA: TGTGCCAGCAGTGAAGTAAGGCTAGCGGGAGACTCCTACGAGCAGTACTTC. Protein product: CASSEVRLAGDSYEQYF. The chain is built from TRBV6-1 and TRBJ2-7, with TRBD2 identical over 10 bases. The V segment lost 1 base and the J segment 0 bases; nucleotides outside the gene matches: 6. Germline CDR1 and CDR2: MNHNS and SASEGT. The CDR3 runs to 17 residues.

The chain carries TRBV7-2 and TRBJ1-2, with D unclear. Germline lookup yields CDR1 SGHTA and CDR2 FQGNSA. The CDR3 length is 12 residues. Trimming cost V 1 base and J 11 bases, with 11 bases left between them. CDR3 loop: CASSLDGREYTF. The CDR3 DNA reads TGTGCCAGCAGCTTAGATGGAAGGGAGTACACCTTC.

The genes are TRBV12-3 or TRBV12-4 and TRBJ2-3; TRBD2 aligns across 7 bases. The CDR3 extends over 15 amino acids. V trimming: 3 bases; J trimming: 4 bases; junction bases outside the gene matches: 7. The DNA for the CDR3 is TGTGCCAGCAGTTTCGCGGGAGTAAGCCCAGATACGCAGTATTTT. This encodes CASSFAGVSPDTQYF.

The chain is built from TRBV7-9 and TRBJ1-2; D uncertain. This CDR3 region has 12 residues. Germline CDR1 reads SEHNR; CDR2 reads FQNEAQ (reference sequence). Trimming cost V 1 base and J 8 bases, with 8 bases left between them. The chain's CDR3 is CASSLGSSGYTF. CDR3 sequence (DNA): TGTGCCAGCAGCTTAGGGAGTAGCGGCTACACCTTC.

J is TRBJ1-1 and V is TRBV5-3; D not certain. TRBV5-3 is noted as an ORF with a role that remains uncertain. CDR3 length: 16 residues. V was cut by 8 bases and J by 5 bases, with 25 bases left in between. This CDR3 is CASTHLFRGVGTEAFF. DNA of the CDR3: TGTGCCAGCACTCACCTTTTCCGCGGGGTAGGGACTGAAGCTTTCTTT.

The CDR3 loop is CASSDGGTSGKEQFF. The CDR3 DNA reads TGTGCCAGCAGTGACGGAGGGACTAGCGGTAAGGAGCAGTTCTTC. The chain carries TRBV6-4 and TRBJ2-1; TRBD2 matches 11 bases. Unmatched junction bases numbered 7, after V lost 2 bases and J lost 10 bases. There are 15 residues in the CDR3. Germline V gene data show CDR1 as MRHNA and CDR2 as SNTAGT.

The chain is built from TRBV11-3 and TRBJ2-1; TRBD2 is a possible D gene (6 bases). The germline V and J ends were trimmed by 5 bases and 5 bases, with 19 bases remaining between them. Germline CDR1 reads SGHNT; CDR2 reads YENEEA. This CDR3 is 16 amino acids long. CDR3 DNA: TGTGCCAGCAGCCTTATGATGGGGACTCCTAACAATGAGCAGTTCTTC. Protein sequence: CASSLMMGTPNNEQFF.

This clonotype showed up just a few times. This chain joins TRBV2 and TRBJ2-5; D not resolved. CDR3 length: 15 residues. V was pared by 4 bases and J by 1 base, with 13 bases between. The germline V gene has CDR1 SNHLY and CDR2 FYNNEI. In DNA, the CDR3 is TGTGCCAGCAGTGCACTTGGCAGGCTCCAAGAGACCCAGTACTTC. Its translation is CASSALGRLQETQYF.